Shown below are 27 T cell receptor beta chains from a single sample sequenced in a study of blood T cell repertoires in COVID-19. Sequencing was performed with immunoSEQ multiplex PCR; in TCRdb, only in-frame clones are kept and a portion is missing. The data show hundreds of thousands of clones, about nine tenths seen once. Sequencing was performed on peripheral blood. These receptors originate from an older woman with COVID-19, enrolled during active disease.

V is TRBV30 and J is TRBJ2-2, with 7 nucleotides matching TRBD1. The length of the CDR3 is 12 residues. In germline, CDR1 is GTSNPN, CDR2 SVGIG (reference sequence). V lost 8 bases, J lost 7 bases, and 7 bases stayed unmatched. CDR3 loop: CARSTGSGELFF. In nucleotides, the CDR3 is TGTGCCCGGTCGACAGGGAGCGGGGAGCTGTTTTTT.

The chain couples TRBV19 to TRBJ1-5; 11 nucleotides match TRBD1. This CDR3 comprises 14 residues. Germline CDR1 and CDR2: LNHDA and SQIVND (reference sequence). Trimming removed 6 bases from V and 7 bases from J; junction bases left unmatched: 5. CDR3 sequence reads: CASRPDRGPQPQHF. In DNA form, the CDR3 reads TGTGCCAGTAGGCCGGACAGGGGGCCGCAGCCCCAGCATTTT.

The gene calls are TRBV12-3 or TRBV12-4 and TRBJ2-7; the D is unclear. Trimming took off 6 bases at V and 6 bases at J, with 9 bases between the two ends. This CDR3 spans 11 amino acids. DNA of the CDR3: TGTGCCAGCAGCCAGGCAGGCGAGCAGTACTTC. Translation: CASSQAGEQYF.

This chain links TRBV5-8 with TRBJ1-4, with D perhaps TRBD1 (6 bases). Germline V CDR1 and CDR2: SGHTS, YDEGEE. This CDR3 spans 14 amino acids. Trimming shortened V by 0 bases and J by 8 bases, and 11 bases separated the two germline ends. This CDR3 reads CASSLATGKEKLFF. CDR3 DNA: TGTGCCAGCAGCTTGGCCACAGGGAAGGAAAAACTGTTTTTT. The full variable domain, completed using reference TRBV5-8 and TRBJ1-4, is EAGVTQSPTHLIKTRGQQATLRCSPISGHTSVYWYQQALGLGLQFLLWYDEGEERNRGNFPPRFSGRQFPNYSSELNVNALELEDSALYLCASSLATGKEKLFFGSGTQLSVL.

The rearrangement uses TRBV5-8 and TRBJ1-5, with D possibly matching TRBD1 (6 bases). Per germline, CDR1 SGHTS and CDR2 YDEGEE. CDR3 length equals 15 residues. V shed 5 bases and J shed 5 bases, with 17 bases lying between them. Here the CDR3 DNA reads TGTGCCAGCAGTAGATCCGGGACATCCTATCAGCCCCAGCATTTT. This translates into CASSRSGTSYQPQHF.

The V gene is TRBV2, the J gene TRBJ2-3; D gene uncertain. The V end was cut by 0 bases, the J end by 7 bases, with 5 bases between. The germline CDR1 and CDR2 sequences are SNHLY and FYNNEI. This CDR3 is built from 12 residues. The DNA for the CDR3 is TGTGCCAGCAGTGAAGCGCGGAATACGCAGTATTTT. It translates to CASSEARNTQYF.

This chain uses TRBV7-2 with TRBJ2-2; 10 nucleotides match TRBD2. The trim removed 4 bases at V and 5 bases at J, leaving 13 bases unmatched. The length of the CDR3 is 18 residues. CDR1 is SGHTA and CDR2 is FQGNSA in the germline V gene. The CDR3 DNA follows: TGTGCCAGCAGCTCCCGGTGGAGCGGGGGGGCGGTGACCGGGGAGCTGTTTTTT. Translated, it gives CASSSRWSGGAVTGELFF.

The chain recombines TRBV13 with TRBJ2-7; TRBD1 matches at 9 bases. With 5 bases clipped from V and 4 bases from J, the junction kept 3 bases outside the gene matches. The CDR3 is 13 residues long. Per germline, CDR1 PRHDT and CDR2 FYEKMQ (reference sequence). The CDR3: CASSQDRGYEQYF. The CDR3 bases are TGTGCCAGCAGCCAGGACAGGGGATACGAGCAGTACTTC.

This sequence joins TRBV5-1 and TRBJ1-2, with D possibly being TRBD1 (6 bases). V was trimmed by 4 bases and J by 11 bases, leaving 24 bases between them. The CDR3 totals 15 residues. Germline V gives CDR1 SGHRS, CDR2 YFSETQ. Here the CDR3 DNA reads TGCGCCAGCAGCCGATCCGGGGGGGCGGCTGAGTTTTACACCTTC. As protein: CASSRSGGAAEFYTF.

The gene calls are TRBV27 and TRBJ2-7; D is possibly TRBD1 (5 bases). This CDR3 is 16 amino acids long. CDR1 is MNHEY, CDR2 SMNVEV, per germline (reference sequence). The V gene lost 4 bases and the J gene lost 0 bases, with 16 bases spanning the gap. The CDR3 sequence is CASSYRFHPRSYEQYF. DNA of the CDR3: TGTGCCAGCAGTTACAGGTTCCACCCCCGCTCCTACGAGCAGTACTTC.

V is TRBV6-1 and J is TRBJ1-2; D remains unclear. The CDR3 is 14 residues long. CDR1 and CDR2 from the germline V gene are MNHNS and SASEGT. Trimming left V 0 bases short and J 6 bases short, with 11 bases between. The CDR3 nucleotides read TGTGCCAGCAGTGAAGCTACAGAGGGCGATGGCTACACCTTC. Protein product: CASSEATEGDGYTF.

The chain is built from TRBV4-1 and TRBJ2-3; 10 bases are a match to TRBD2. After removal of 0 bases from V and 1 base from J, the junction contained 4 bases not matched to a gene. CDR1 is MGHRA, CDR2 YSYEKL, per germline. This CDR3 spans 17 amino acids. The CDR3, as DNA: TGCGCCAGCAGCCAAGATCGAAGCGGGGGGGGCACAGATACGCAGTATTTT. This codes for CASSQDRSGGGTDTQYF.

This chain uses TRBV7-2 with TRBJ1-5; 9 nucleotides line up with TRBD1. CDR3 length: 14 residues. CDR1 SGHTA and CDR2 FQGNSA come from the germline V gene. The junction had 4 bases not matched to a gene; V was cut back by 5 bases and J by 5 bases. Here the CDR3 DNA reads TGTGCCAGCAGCGTAACAGGGGGCCATCAGCCCCAGCATTTT. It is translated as CASSVTGGHQPQHF.

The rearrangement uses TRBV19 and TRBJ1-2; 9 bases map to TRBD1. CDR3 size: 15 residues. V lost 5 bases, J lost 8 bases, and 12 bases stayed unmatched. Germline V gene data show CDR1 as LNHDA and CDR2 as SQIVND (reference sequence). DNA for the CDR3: TGTGCCAGTAGTCCCACGACAGGGGGAACGGAGGGCTACACCTTC. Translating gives CASSPTTGGTEGYTF.

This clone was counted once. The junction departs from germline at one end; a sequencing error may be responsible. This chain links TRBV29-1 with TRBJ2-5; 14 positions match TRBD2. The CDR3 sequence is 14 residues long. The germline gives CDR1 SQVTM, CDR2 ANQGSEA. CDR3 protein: CSVATSGGAEAQYF. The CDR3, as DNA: TGCAGCGTTGCGACTAGCGGGGGGGCAGAGGCCCAGTACTTC.

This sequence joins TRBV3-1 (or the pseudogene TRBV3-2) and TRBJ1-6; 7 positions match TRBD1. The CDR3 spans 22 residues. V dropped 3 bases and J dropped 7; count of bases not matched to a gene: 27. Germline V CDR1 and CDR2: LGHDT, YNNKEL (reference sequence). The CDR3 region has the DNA TGTGCCAGCAGCCAGTACCGGGACAGACTAACCTATTACCAACACTTAAATTCACCCCTCCACTTT. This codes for CASSQYRDRLTYYQHLNSPLHF.

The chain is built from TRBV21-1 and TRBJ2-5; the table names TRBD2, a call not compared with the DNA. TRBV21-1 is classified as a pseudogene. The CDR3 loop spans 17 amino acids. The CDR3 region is CASSKLPPLWYQETQYF. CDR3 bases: TGTGCCAGCAGCAAACTCCCTCCCCTATGGTACCAAGAGACCCAGTACTTC.

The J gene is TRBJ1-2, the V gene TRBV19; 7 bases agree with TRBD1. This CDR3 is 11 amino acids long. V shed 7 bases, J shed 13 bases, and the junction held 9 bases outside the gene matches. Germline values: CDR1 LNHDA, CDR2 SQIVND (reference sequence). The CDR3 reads CASKGLQGPTF. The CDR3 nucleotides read TGTGCCAGTAAGGGGCTACAGGGGCCCACCTTC.

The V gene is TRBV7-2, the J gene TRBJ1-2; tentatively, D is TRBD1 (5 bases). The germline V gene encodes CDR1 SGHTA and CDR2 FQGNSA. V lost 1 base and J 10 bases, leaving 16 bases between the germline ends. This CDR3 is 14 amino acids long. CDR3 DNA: TGTGCCAGCAGCTTAGTACGACAGCCCTCGGACTACACCTTC. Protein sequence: CASSLVRQPSDYTF.

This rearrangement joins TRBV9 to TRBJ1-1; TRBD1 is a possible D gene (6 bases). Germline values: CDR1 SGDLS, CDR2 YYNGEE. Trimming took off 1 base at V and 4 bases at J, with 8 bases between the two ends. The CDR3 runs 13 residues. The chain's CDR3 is CASSVTGSTEAFF. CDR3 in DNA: TGTGCCAGCAGCGTAACAGGGTCCACTGAAGCTTTCTTT. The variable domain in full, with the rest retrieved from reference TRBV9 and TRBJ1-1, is DSGVTQTPKHLITATGQRVTLRCSPRSGDLSVYWYQQSLDQGLQFLIQYYNGEERAKGNILERFSAQQFPDLHSELNLSSLELGDSALYFCASSVTGSTEAFFGQGTRLTVV.

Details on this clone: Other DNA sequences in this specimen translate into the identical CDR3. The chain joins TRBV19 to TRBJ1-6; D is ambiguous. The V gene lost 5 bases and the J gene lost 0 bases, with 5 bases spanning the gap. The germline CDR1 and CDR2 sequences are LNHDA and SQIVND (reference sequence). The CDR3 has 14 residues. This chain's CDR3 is CASSSSSYNSPLHF. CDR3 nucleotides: TGTGCCAGTAGTTCCAGCTCCTATAATTCACCCCTCCACTTT.

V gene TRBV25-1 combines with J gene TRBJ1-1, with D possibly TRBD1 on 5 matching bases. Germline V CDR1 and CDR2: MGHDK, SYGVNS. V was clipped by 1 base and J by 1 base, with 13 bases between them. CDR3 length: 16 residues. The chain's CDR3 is CASSELTGRPNTEAFF. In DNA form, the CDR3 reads TGTGCCAGCAGTGAATTAACAGGAAGACCGAACACTGAAGCTTTCTTT.

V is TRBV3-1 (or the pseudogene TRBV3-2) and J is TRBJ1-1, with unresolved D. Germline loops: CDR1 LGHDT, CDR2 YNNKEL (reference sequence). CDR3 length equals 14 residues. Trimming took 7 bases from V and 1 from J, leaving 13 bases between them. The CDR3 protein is CASTTDIQNTEAFF. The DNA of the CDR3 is TGTGCCAGCACTACCGACATACAGAACACTGAAGCTTTCTTT.

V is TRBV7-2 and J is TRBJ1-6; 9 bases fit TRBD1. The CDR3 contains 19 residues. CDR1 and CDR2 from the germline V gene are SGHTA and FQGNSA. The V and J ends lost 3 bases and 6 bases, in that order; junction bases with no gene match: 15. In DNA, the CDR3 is TGTGCCAGCAGCTTGAGGGACAGGGCGACCGCTTACGCTAATTCACCCCTCCACTTT. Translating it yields CASSLRDRATAYANSPLHF.

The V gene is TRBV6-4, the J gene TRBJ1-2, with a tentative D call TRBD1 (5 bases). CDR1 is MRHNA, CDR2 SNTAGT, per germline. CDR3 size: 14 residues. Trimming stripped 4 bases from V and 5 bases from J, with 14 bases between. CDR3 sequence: CASSVRQGDYGYTF. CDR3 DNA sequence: TGTGCCAGCAGTGTCCGGCAGGGTGATTATGGCTACACCTTC.

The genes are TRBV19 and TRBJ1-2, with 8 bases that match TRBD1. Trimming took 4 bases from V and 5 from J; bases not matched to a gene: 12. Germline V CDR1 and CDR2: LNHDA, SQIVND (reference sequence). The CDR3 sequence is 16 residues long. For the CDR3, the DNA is TGTGCCAGTAGTACCCGGACAGGGCGCGGACTATATGGCTACACCTTC. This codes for CASSTRTGRGLYGYTF.

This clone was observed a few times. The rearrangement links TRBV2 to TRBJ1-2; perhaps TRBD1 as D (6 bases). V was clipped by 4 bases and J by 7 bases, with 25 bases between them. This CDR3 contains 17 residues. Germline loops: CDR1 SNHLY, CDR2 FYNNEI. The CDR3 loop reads CASSGSSNHRALSGYTF. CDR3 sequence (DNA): TGTGCCAGCAGTGGTTCCTCTAATCACAGGGCCCTAAGTGGCTACACCTTC. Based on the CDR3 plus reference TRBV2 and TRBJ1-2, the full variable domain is EPEVTQTPSHQVTQMGQEVILRCVPISNHLYFYWYRQILGQKVEFLVSFYNNEISEKSEIFDDQFSVERPDGSNFTLKIRSTKLEDSAMYFCASSGSSNHRALSGYTFGSGTRLTVV.